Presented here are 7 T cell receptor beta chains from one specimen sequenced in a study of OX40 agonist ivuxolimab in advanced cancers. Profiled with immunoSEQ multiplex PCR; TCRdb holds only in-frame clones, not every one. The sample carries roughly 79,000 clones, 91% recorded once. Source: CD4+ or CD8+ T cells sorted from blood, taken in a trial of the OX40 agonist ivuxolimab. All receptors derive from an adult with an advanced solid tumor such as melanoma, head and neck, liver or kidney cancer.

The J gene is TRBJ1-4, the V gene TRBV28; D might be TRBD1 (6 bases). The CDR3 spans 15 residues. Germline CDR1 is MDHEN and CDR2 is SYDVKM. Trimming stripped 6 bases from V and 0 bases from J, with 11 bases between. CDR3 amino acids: CASRGTIATNEKLFF. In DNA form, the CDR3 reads TGTGCCAGCAGGGGGACAATCGCAACTAATGAAAAACTGTTTTTT.

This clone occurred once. The CDR3 region is CASSLDAPPYEQYF. In nucleotides, the CDR3 is TGTGCCAGCAGCTTGGACGCGCCACCCTACGAGCAGTACTTC. The rearrangement links TRBV7-8 to TRBJ2-7; D gene uncertain. Germline CDR1 and CDR2: SGHVS and FQNEAQ. The CDR3 spans 14 residues. V was clipped by 3 bases and J by 2 bases, with 11 bases between them.

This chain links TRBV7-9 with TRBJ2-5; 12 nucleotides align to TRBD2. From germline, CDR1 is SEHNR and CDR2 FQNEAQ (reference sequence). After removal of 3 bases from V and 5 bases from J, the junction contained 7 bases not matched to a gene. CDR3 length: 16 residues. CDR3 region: CASSLVLAGGGETQYF. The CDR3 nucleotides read TGTGCCAGCAGCTTGGTACTAGCGGGAGGCGGGGAGACCCAGTACTTC.

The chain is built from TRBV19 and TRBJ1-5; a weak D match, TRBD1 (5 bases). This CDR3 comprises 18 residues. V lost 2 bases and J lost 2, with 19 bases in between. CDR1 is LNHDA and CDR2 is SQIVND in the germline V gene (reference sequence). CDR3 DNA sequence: TGTGCCAGTAGTATAACCCCCGCACAGGCTCGGCGCAATCAGCCCCAGCATTTT. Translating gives CASSITPAQARRNQPQHF. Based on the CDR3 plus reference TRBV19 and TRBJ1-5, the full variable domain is DGGITQSPKYLFRKEGQNVTLSCEQNLNHDAMYWYRQDPGQGLRLIYYSQIVNDFQKGDIAEGYSVSREKKESFPLTVTSAQKNPTAFYLCASSITPAQARRNQPQHFGDGTRLSIL.

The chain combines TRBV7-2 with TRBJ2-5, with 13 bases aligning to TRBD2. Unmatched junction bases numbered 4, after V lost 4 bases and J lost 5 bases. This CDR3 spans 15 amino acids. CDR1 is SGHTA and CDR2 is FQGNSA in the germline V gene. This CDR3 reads CASSSGLAGMETQYF. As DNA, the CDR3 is TGTGCCAGCAGCTCGGGACTAGCGGGAATGGAGACCCAGTACTTC.

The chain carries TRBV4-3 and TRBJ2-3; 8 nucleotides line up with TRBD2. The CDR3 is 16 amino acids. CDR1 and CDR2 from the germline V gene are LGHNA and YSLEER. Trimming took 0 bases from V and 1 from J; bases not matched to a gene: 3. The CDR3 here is CASSQDPRGGTDTQYF. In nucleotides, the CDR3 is TGCGCCAGCAGCCAAGATCCGCGGGGGGGCACAGATACGCAGTATTTT.

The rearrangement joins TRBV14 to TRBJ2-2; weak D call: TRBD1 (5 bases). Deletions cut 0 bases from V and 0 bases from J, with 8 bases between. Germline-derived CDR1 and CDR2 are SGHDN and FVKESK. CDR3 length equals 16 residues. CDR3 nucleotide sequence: TGTGCCAGCAGCCAAGACAGGGTATCGAACACCGGGGAGCTGTTTTTT. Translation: CASSQDRVSNTGELFF.